This T cell receptor beta chain derives from a study of cytomegalovirus exposure and HLA in healthy donors. Germline CDR1 and CDR2: SNHLY and FYNNEI. The junction had 4 bases not matched to a gene; V was cut back by 1 base and J by 2 bases. CDR3 length: 16 amino acids. Note on this clone: Antigen unknown.

The study ran its PCR with 60 Vbeta and 13 Jbeta primers. Assay used: immunoSEQ multiplex PCR; TCRdb lists only in-frame clones, some missing. The sample lists about 130,000 clones, around 73% occurring once. Study-wide findings and caveats: By a later analysis, the bulk of CMV-associated TCR beta chains appeared HLA-restricted. Confirmation was obtained in vitro that three CMV-associated chains are specific for CMV antigens. DRB1 showed the most TCR associations and HLA-C the fewest in a later analysis, as rates varied by HLA locus. About 87% or about 30% of the time was how often most TCR beta V segments were productive, according to an earlier analysis.

The sequenced sample consisted of PBMCs. The chain couples TRBV2 to TRBJ2-2, with TRBD2 matching 7 bases. The source of this sequence is a man aged 45-65 years in good health and CMV-seronegative. The CDR3 here is CASSEGGRSNTGELFF. CDR3 nucleotide sequence: TGTGCCAGCAGTGAAGGCGGGAGAAGTAACACCGGGGAGCTGTTTTTT.